This T cell receptor (beta chain) stems from a study of breast tumors, draining lymph nodes, adjacent tissues. Breast cancer patients provided tissue from their axillary draining lymph nodes. Germline assignment: CDR1 SEHNR and CDR2 FQNEAQ (reference sequence). Trimming took 3 bases from V and 3 from J; bases not matched to a gene: 3. The CDR3 length is 15 residues. TCRdb recomputed calls from the multiplex PCR reads with MiXCR, one row per CDR3 protein. Among some 120,000 distinct CDR3 sequences listed, 20% were seen once. Details on this clonotype: Here the CDR3 omits its conserved ending phenylalanine or tryptophan, so a read error is the likely source.

The chain couples TRBV7-9 to TRBJ2-5; 11 nucleotides match TRBD2. This receptor was taken from a female donor with breast cancer. Some clones in this sample may be carry-over from other donors' samples. The sample comprised axillary lymph node tissue. DNA of the CDR3: TGTGCCAGCAGCTTCCCGACTAGCGGGGAAGAGACCCAGTACTAC. It translates to CASSFPTSGEETQYY.